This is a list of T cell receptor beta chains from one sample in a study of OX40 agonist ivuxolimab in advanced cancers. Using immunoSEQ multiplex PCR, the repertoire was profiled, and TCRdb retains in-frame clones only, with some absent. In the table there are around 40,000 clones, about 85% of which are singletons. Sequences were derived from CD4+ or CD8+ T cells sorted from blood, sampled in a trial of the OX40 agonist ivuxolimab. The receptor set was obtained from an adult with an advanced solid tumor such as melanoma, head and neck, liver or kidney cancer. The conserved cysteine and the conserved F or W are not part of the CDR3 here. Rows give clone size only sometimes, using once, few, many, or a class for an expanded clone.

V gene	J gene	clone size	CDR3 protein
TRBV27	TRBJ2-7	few	ASSLGGTANIYEQY
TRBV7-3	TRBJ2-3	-	ASSFTGTSGFTDTQY
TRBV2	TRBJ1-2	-	ASSGRISGGPGGYT
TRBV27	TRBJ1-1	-	ASTPSANTEAF
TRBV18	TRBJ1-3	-	ASSLTDPSSGNTIY
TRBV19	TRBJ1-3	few	ASSSLGTGGNTIY
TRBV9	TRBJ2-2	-	ASSVAGANTGELF
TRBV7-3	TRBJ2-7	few	ASSLNRGPYEQY
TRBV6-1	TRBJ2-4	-	ASGTSGSKNIQY
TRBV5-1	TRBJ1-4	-	ASSLGDLMGEKLF
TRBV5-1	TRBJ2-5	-	ASSLAGDETQY
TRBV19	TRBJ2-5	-	ASSPRGAQETQY
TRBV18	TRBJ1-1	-	ASKKEEYTEAF
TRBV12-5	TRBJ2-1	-	ASVKDREHDEQF